This T cell receptor beta chain was profiled in a study of shared clonotypes between healthy human individuals. Notes on this clone: No antigen is known for it.

CDR1 and CDR2 from the germline V gene are LGHNA and YNFKEQ. Trimming shortened V by 0 bases and J by 4 bases, and 15 bases separated the two germline ends. CDR3 size: 16 residues. About 100 million PBMCs supplied genomic DNA for unsorted samples. Study-wide points: The researchers took only blood, and tissue repertoires probably look different.

Clones were read by immunoSEQ multiplex PCR, and TCRdb kept only the in-frame ones, dropping some. The table includes about 100,000 clones, roughly 50% detected once. Sequencing input: PBMCs. The rearrangement uses TRBV4-2 and TRBJ1-2, with D possibly being TRBD1 (6 bases). The origin of this receptor is a woman aged 40 to 49 in good health. Some clones in this sample may be carry-over from other donors' samples. The CDR3 loop is CASSQDPTDSLYGYTF. CDR3 nucleotide sequence: TGTGCCAGCAGCCAAGACCCCACGGACAGCCTCTATGGCTACACCTTC.